This is a list of T cell receptor beta chains from one sample in a study of cytomegalovirus exposure and HLA in healthy donors. Using immunoSEQ multiplex PCR, the repertoire was profiled, and TCRdb retains in-frame clones only, with some absent. The repertoire holds about 65,000 clones, with 90% to 95% as singletons. Sequenced input: PBMCs. The source of these receptors is a woman aged 18-30 years in good health and CMV-seronegative. Each CDR3 is given with its conserved first and last residue. A D gene is named only where the DNA matches it firmly. Size is stated for part of the rows, as once, few or many counts, or as a class when the clone is expanded.

v_call	d_call	clone_size	j_call	cdr3_aa	cdr3_nt
TRBV13	TRBD2	.	TRBJ2-1	CASSYGGLAGGQEQFF	TGTGCCAGCAGCTACGGGGGACTAGCGGGAGGGCAAGAGCAGTTCTTC
TRBV6-6	.	.	TRBJ1-2	CASSPGQSYGYTF	TGTGCCAGCAGCCCCGGACAGTCCTATGGCTACACCTTC
TRBV7-2	.	.	TRBJ1-1	CASSSQGWVPEAFF	TGTGCCAGCAGCTCTCAGGGATGGGTACCTGAAGCTTTCTTT
TRBV10-3	.	.	TRBJ1-2	CAISESVQVYGYTF	TGTGCCATCAGTGAGTCGGTACAGGTTTATGGCTACACCTTC
TRBV9	.	once	TRBJ2-5	CASSVAPQAGDLETQYF	TGTGCCAGCAGCGTAGCCCCCCAGGCAGGGGATTTAGAGACCCAGTACTTC
TRBV18	TRBD1	.	TRBJ2-7	CASSPPGTGIAEQYF	TGTGCCAGCTCGCCGCCCGGGACAGGGATCGCCGAGCAGTACTTC
TRBV18	.	.	TRBJ1-5	CASSPGINQPQHF	TGTGCCAGCTCACCAGGCATAAATCAGCCCCAGCATTTT
TRBV28	TRBD2	.	TRBJ2-3	CASSILGLAASTDTQYF	TGTGCCAGCAGTATACTCGGACTAGCAGCTAGCACAGATACGCAGTATTTT
TRBV13	.	.	TRBJ1-6	CASSLVGGSSSPLHF	TGTGCCAGCAGCTTAGTGGGGGGATCGAGTTCACCCCTCCACTTT
TRBV19	.	.	TRBJ2-5	CASSIGRLQETQYF	TGTGCCAGTAGTATTGGCAGGTTGCAAGAGACCCAGTACTTC
TRBV10-3	TRBD2	.	TRBJ2-2	CAISDGGSTGELFF	TGTGCCATCAGTGACGGGGGGTCCACCGGGGAGCTGTTTTTT
TRBV9	TRBD2	.	TRBJ2-3	CASSVSLGGGPTDTQYF	TGTGCCAGCAGCGTATCTCTAGGCGGGGGGCCCACGGATACGCAGTATTTT
TRBV27	TRBD2	.	TRBJ2-1	CASSTAGTSGSNEQFF	TGTGCCAGCAGCACCGCCGGGACTAGCGGGAGTAATGAGCAGTTCTTC
TRBV15	.	.	TRBJ2-1	CAVGARSYNEQFF	TGTGCCGTGGGGGCCCGCTCCTACAATGAGCAGTTCTTC
TRBV5-4	TRBD1	.	TRBJ2-3	CASSLEDRGPDTQYF	TGTGCCAGCAGCTTGGAGGACAGGGGGCCAGATACGCAGTATTTT
TRBV28	TRBD1	.	TRBJ2-7	CASSRQGDEQYF	TGTGCCAGCAGCCGACAGGGGGACGAGCAGTACTTC
TRBV19	.	.	TRBJ1-1	CASRMRQEAFF	TGTGCCAGTAGAATGCGACAAGAAGCTTTCTTT
TRBV5-1	TRBD1	.	TRBJ2-1	CASSSGTGYNEQFF	TGCGCCAGCAGCAGTGGGACAGGGTACAATGAGCAGTTCTTC
TRBV7-9	.	.	TRBJ2-5	CASSLIGAGPSKETQYF	TGTGCCAGCAGCTTAATCGGCGCGGGCCCATCCAAAGAGACCCAGTACTTC
TRBV5-5	.	.	TRBJ2-1	CASSPGVNEQFF	TGTGCCAGCAGCCCCGGGGTCAATGAGCAGTTCTTC
TRBV30	TRBD1	.	TRBJ2-1	CATRQGLDNEQFF	TGTGCCACCCGACAGGGTCTGGACAATGAGCAGTTCTTC
TRBV7-3	.	.	TRBJ2-7	CASSLFAGGGSEQYF	TGTGCCAGCAGCTTATTCGCAGGGGGAGGTTCCGAGCAGTACTTC
TRBV5-6	.	once	TRBJ2-1	CASSLGVARDEQFF	TGTGCCAGCAGCCTCGGGGTCGCGAGGGATGAGCAGTTCTTC
TRBV6-5	.	.	TRBJ1-2	CASSLIGQGHGYTF	TGTGCCAGCAGTTTAATCGGGCAGGGGCATGGCTACACCTTC
TRBV2	TRBD1	.	TRBJ1-1	CASSDGDSDTEAFF	TGTGCCAGCAGTGATGGGGACAGCGACACTGAAGCTTTCTTT
TRBV2	TRBD2	.	TRBJ2-3	CASSPSLSGDTDTQYF	TGTGCCAGCAGCCCATCCCTGAGCGGGGACACAGATACGCAGTATTTT
TRBV30	TRBD2	.	TRBJ2-3	CAWGAGGTDTQYF	TGTGCCTGGGGGGCGGGAGGGACAGATACGCAGTATTTT
TRBV2	.	.	TRBJ2-7	CASSLLGREQYF	TGTGCCAGCAGCCTACTAGGCCGAGAGCAGTACTTC
TRBV29-1	.	.	TRBJ2-5	CSVEDLARANKYQETQYF	TGCAGCGTTGAAGATCTCGCCAGGGCTAATAAGTACCAAGAGACCCAGTACTTC
TRBV5-1	.	once	TRBJ1-3	CASSLTGPGNTIYF	TGCGCCAGCAGCTTGACAGGGCCCGGAAACACCATATATTTT
TRBV2	.	.	TRBJ2-3	CASSAGSGFTDTQYF	TGTGCCAGCAGTGCCGGCAGCGGTTTCACAGATACGCAGTATTTT
TRBV28	.	.	TRBJ1-4	CASSFAGASYEKLFF	TGTGCCAGCAGTTTCGCGGGGGCCTCCTACGAAAAACTGTTTTTT
TRBV29-1	TRBD1	once	TRBJ1-3	CSVELDRVGGNTIYF	TGCAGCGTTGAGCTGGACAGGGTGGGAGGAAACACCATATATTTT
TRBV28	.	.	TRBJ2-7	CASSLRRGWGREQYF	TGTGCCAGCAGTTTAAGGCGCGGATGGGGGCGCGAGCAGTACTTC
TRBV7-2	TRBD2	.	TRBJ2-5	CASSHGLAGVMETQYF	TGTGCCAGCAGCCACGGCCTAGCGGGAGTTATGGAGACCCAGTACTTC
TRBV6-6	TRBD1	.	TRBJ2-7	CASSWGTDTNYEQYF	TGTGCCAGCAGTTGGGGGACAGATACTAACTACGAGCAGTACTTC
TRBV18	.	.	TRBJ2-3	CASSPQDTQYF	TGTGCCAGCTCACCCCAAGATACGCAGTATTTT
TRBV29-1	TRBD1	.	TRBJ1-2	CSVGAGDRDFGYTF	TGCAGCGTTGGGGCGGGGGACAGGGATTTTGGCTACACCTTC
TRBV28	.	.	TRBJ2-7	CASSPGDSYEQYF	TGTGCCAGCAGTCCGGGAGACTCCTACGAGCAGTACTTC
TRBV5-1	.	.	TRBJ2-7	CASSLASGDEQYF	TGCGCCAGCAGCTTGGCCTCAGGCGACGAGCAGTACTTC
TRBV10-3	TRBD2	.	TRBJ2-3	CAITWSGITDTQYF	TGTGCCATCACATGGAGCGGGATCACAGATACGCAGTATTTT